This T cell receptor beta chain appears in the sequencing data of a study of CD8 T cells in Susac syndrome. Worth noting for this clonotype: Germline is not matched at one junction end, which may reflect a read error.

The CDR3 spans 14 residues. CDR1 is DFQATT, CDR2 SNEGSKA, per germline (reference sequence). A quantity of about 0.5 to 1 ug RNA underwent reverse transcription using random hexamers. The authors amplified TCR beta CDR3 across 54 Vbeta and 13 Jbeta using immunoSEQ multiplex PCR. TCRdb reprocessed the immunoSEQ multiplex PCR reads with MiXCR, giving one entry per CDR3 protein. Of hundreds of thousands of distinct CDR3 sequences listed, about 82% are singletons. CD8+ and CD4+ T cells from blood underwent TCR beta sequencing. The chain couples TRBV20-1 to TRBJ2-1; the match to TRBD2 covers 7 bases. This TCR was recovered from a human donor with multiple sclerosis. Material for sequencing was CD8+ T cells from PBMCs. Here the CDR3 DNA reads TGCAGTGCTAGAGATATTCCTGGTGCGGGAGTCCCCCGCTTC. Translation gives CSARDIPGAGVPRF.